This is a list of T cell receptor beta chains from one sample in a study of CD8+ T cells in alopecia areata. Produced via immunoSEQ multiplex PCR; TCRdb's table is partial and in-frame only. This sample has some 99,000 clones, with 35% to 45% found just once. Sequences were obtained from CD4+ T cells sorted from blood. The receptor set was obtained from a human donor with alopecia areata. Both conserved end residues are part of each CDR3. The order of the fields is clone size, V gene, D gene, J gene, CDR3 protein, CDR3 DNA. A D gene is named only where the DNA matches it firmly. Size is omitted from some rows. Given values are once, few, many or a class for expanded clones.

>few|TRBV29-1|TRBD1|TRBJ1-1
CSGYRGDGTEAFF
TGCAGCGGTTACAGGGGCGATGGCACTGAAGCTTTCTTT
>-|TRBV6-5|TRBD1|TRBJ1-2
CASSPDRAGIRGYTF
TGTGCCAGCAGTCCCGACAGGGCTGGGATCCGTGGCTACACCTTC
>-|TRBV28|-|TRBJ2-1
CASSPSGAAYNEQFF
TGTGCCAGCAGTCCGTCCGGTGCCGCCTACAATGAGCAGTTCTTC
>-|TRBV29-1|-|TRBJ2-1
CSVGTPPNEQFF
TGCAGCGTTGGTACTCCCCCCAATGAGCAGTTCTTC
>-|TRBV29-1|-|TRBJ1-5
CSVGGPEQPQHF
TGCAGCGTCGGAGGGCCCGAACAGCCCCAGCATTTT
>-|TRBV5-6|-|TRBJ2-5
CASSLGDYAETQYF
TGTGCCAGCAGCCTGGGCGATTACGCAGAGACCCAGTACTTC
>few|TRBV18|-|TRBJ2-2
CASSREYTGELFF
TGTGCCAGCTCACGCGAGTACACCGGGGAGCTGTTTTTT
>-|TRBV29-1|-|TRBJ1-1
CSADDGGNTEAFF
TGCAGCGCCGACGACGGGGGCAACACTGAAGCTTTCTTT
>-|TRBV5-1|-|TRBJ2-7
CASSLAAPDEQYF
TGCGCCAGCAGCTTGGCGGCGCCGGACGAGCAGTACTTC
>-|TRBV23-1|-|TRBJ2-5
CASSRVIRAVETQYF
TGCGCCAGCAGCAGGGTTATAAGGGCTGTAGAGACCCAGTACTTC
>once|TRBV30|-|TRBJ1-5
CAWRRTAAGEGNQPQHF
TGTGCCTGGAGGCGGACAGCCGCCGGAGAGGGCAATCAGCCCCAGCATTTT
>-|TRBV29-1|-|TRBJ2-7
CSVEVVQGYEQYF
TGCAGCGTTGAAGTAGTACAGGGCTACGAGCAGTACTTC
>few|TRBV30|-|TRBJ2-5
CAWGHGETQYF
TGTGCCTGGGGACATGGGGAGACCCAGTACTTC
>-|TRBV29-1|-|TRBJ2-7
CSVVLSAYEQYF
TGCAGCGTTGTCTTGTCAGCCTACGAGCAGTACTTC